One sample yielded the 21 T cell receptor beta chains listed below, sequenced in a study of blood T cell repertoires in COVID-19 (dated by TCRdb to 2020 to 2022). The library was prepared using the immunoSEQ multiplex PCR assay. TCRdb took over this immuneACCESS table, retaining in-frame rearrangements with V and J assigned. Such tables are incomplete; in checked studies, under half of the missing clones stem from an unresolved V gene, and the remainder is unexplained. The sample contains around 300,000 clones, 85% to 90% of them found a single time. The ten biggest clones cover over 8.5% of the sample. Sequenced: PBMCs or T cells enriched from blood (not recorded which). The receptors derive from a woman aged 30 to 39 who had recovered from COVID-19.

The chain is built from TRBV11-2 and TRBJ1-3; D might be TRBD1 (6 bases). CDR1 is SGHAT, CDR2 FQNNGV, per germline. The CDR3 is 16 residues long. V lost 4 bases and J 5 bases, leaving 18 bases between the germline ends. DNA for the CDR3: TGTGCCAGCAGCTCGCCCAACAGGGTACGACGAAACACCATATATTTT. Its translation is CASSSPNRVRRNTIYF.

Remarks on this clone: Within the sample, other DNA sequences also encode this same CDR3. The chain is built from TRBV5-5 and TRBJ1-1, with D tentatively TRBD1 (6 bases). The V and J ends lost 5 bases and 2 bases respectively, with 10 bases between them. CDR1 is SGHKS and CDR2 is YYEKEE in the germline V gene (reference sequence). This CDR3 spans 13 amino acids. CDR3 in amino acids: CASSLTGNTEAFF. The CDR3 DNA sequence: TGTGCCAGCAGTTTGACAGGAAACACTGAAGCTTTCTTT.

Regarding this clone: This sample includes further DNA sequences coding for the same CDR3. V and J are TRBV7-2 and TRBJ1-5; a weak D match, TRBD1 (5 bases). CDR1 SGHTA and CDR2 FQGNSA come from the germline V gene. The V and J ends lost 1 base and 1 base respectively, with 8 bases between them. The CDR3 runs to 15 residues. The CDR3 region is CASSLGQGSNQPQHF. The CDR3, as DNA: TGTGCCAGCAGCTTAGGTCAGGGAAGCAATCAGCCCCAGCATTTT.

The rearrangement joins TRBV28 to TRBJ1-5; the D gene is possibly TRBD1 (5 bases). Per germline, CDR1 MDHEN and CDR2 SYDVKM. This CDR3 spans 16 amino acids. Trimming pared 2 bases from V and 0 bases from J, leaving 11 bases between. CDR3 bases: TGTGCCAGCAGTTTAATACAGGCCTATAGCAATCAGCCCCAGCATTTT. It yields the protein CASSLIQAYSNQPQHF.

A few counts support this clone. V and J are TRBV5-4 and TRBJ1-1, with D tentatively TRBD1 (6 bases). The CDR3 totals 15 residues. The germline V and J ends were trimmed by 4 bases and 2 bases, with 15 bases remaining between them. Germline V gene data show CDR1 as SGHNT and CDR2 as YYREEE (reference sequence). The CDR3: CASSDPGQGNTEAFF. The CDR3 DNA reads as TGTGCCAGCAGCGATCCGGGACAAGGAAACACTGAAGCTTTCTTT.

This chain connects TRBV10-3 to TRBJ1-1; 8 nucleotides agree with TRBD1. Germline V CDR1 and CDR2: ENHRY, SYGVKD. CDR3 length: 14 amino acids. V lost 4 bases to trimming and J lost 3 bases; unmatched junction nucleotides: 4. The CDR3 coding sequence is TGTGCCATCAGTGTGACAGGGGAGGACACTGAAGCTTTCTTT. Encoded protein: CAISVTGEDTEAFF.

CDR3 DNA: TGTGCCTGGAGTGTACTAAGAGGGCTTGGGGAGACCCAGTACTTC. It encodes CAWSVLRGLGETQYF. V usage is TRBV30 and J usage is TRBJ2-5; a possible D gene is TRBD2 (5 bases). CDR1 and CDR2 (germline): GTSNPN, SVGIG (reference sequence). Trimming shortened V by 0 bases and J by 5 bases, and 16 bases separated the two germline ends. The CDR3 has 15 residues.

This chain links TRBV11-2 with TRBJ2-5; 12 bases are a match to TRBD2. The V gene end was trimmed by 1 base and the J gene end by 4 bases; junction bases not matched to a gene: 7. Per the germline V gene, CDR1 is SGHAT and CDR2 is FQNNGV. The CDR3 length is 17 residues. CDR3 nucleotides: TGTGCCAGCAGCTTAGCTGGGCTAGCGGGAGGGCCAGAGACCCAGTACTTC. It specifies CASSLAGLAGGPETQYF.

V usage is TRBV18 and J usage is TRBJ2-2, with D possibly TRBD2 on 5 matching bases. V lost 5 bases, J lost 0 bases, and 19 bases lay in between. The CDR3 runs 18 residues. Germline assignment: CDR1 KGHSH and CDR2 LQKENI. CDR3 sequence reads: CASSFFLGGQANTGELFF. In nucleotides, the CDR3 is TGTGCCAGCTCATTTTTTCTCGGCGGGCAAGCGAACACCGGGGAGCTGTTTTTT.

Only one count was recorded for this clone. This chain connects TRBV30 to TRBJ2-3; TRBD2 aligns across 13 bases. Germline V gene data show CDR1 as GTSNPN and CDR2 as SVGIG (reference sequence). The CDR3 extends over 18 amino acids. The trim removed 0 bases at V and 5 bases at J, leaving 11 bases unmatched. The CDR3 loop is CAWSVVTSGRAGIDTQYF. In DNA form, the CDR3 reads TGTGCCTGGAGTGTCGTAACTAGCGGGAGGGCCGGGATAGATACGCAGTATTTT.

This chain links TRBV10-3 with TRBJ2-1; D is possibly TRBD2 (6 bases). This CDR3 has 16 residues. From germline, CDR1 is ENHRY and CDR2 SYGVKD. Trimming pared 0 bases from V and 0 bases from J, leaving 9 bases between. The CDR3 protein is CAISESRGGSYNEQFF. DNA for the CDR3: TGTGCCATCAGTGAGTCTCGGGGAGGCTCCTACAATGAGCAGTTCTTC.

The rearrangement uses TRBV6-1 and TRBJ2-1; D is uncertain. CDR3 length: 15 residues. Trimming took 1 base from V and 6 from J, leaving 13 bases between them. Germline V gene lookup returns CDR1 MNHNS and CDR2 SASEGT. CDR3 sequence reads: CASSEGAGSVNEQFF. The CDR3 DNA follows: TGTGCCAGCAGTGAAGGAGCCGGGTCGGTCAATGAGCAGTTCTTC.

The V and J genes are TRBV4-2 and TRBJ2-4; 7 bases align to TRBD2. V was clipped by 0 bases and J by 1 base; unmatched bases: 9. CDR3 length equals 18 residues. Germline CDR1 and CDR2: LGHNA and YNFKEQ. The CDR3: CASSQDPDGRYAKNIQYF. CDR3 in DNA: TGTGCCAGCAGCCAAGATCCGGACGGGAGGTACGCCAAAAACATTCAGTACTTC.

The chain couples TRBV4-2 to TRBJ2-3; the match to TRBD2 covers 12 bases. V lost 1 base, J lost 4 bases, and 9 bases stayed unmatched. Germline V CDR1 and CDR2: LGHNA, YNFKEQ. The CDR3 spans 18 residues. CDR3 DNA: TGTGCCAGCAGCCAAGGGTCGTGGCTAGCGGGAGGGTCAGATACGCAGTATTTT. This sequence encodes CASSQGSWLAGGSDTQYF.

The CDR3 is CASSLAISYEQYF. CDR3 in DNA: TGCGCCAGCAGCTTGGCCATCTCCTACGAGCAGTACTTC. The chain links TRBV5-1 to TRBJ2-7; D not resolved. V lost 0 bases and J 0 bases, leaving 4 bases between the germline ends. This CDR3 region has 13 residues. Germline CDR1 and CDR2: SGHRS and YFSETQ.

The sample holds a few counts of this clone. The rearrangement joins TRBV6-1 to TRBJ2-7; the D is unclear. This CDR3 has 16 amino acids. V was clipped by 3 bases and J by 6 bases, with 21 bases between them. Germline-derived CDR1 and CDR2 are MNHNS and SASEGT. The DNA for the CDR3 is TGTGCCAGCAGTGAGGTGTCTCAGGTTGTGTATTCCGAGCAGTACTTC. Translated, it gives CASSEVSQVVYSEQYF.

This chain joins TRBV7-8 and TRBJ2-7; D perhaps matches TRBD2 (6 bases). Trimming took off 6 bases at V and 5 bases at J, with 17 bases between the two ends. The CDR3 sequence is 14 residues long. Germline CDR1 and CDR2: SGHVS and FQNEAQ. Written as DNA, the CDR3 is TGTGCCAGCAGAACTAGCACGGGACGACACGAGCAGTACTTC. Protein product: CASRTSTGRHEQYF.

V is TRBV19 and J is TRBJ2-7; maybe TRBD2 (6 bases). Trimming took 10 bases from V and 2 from J, leaving 18 bases between them. CDR1 is LNHDA, CDR2 SQIVND, per germline (reference sequence). The CDR3 extends over 14 amino acids. The CDR3 DNA reads TGTGCCACGAAAAGGGAGGTGGTAGCCTACGAGCAGTACTTC. Its translation: CATKREVVAYEQYF.

The rearrangement joins TRBV7-6 to TRBJ2-3; 9 bases are shared with TRBD2. This CDR3 has 16 amino acids. The germline V gene encodes CDR1 SGHVS and CDR2 FNYEAQ. V gave up 5 bases and J gave up 7 bases; unmatched junction bases: 13. DNA of the CDR3: TGTGCCAGCAGCGCGACTAGCGGTTCTTCACGAAATACGCAGTATTTT. It is translated as CASSATSGSSRNTQYF.

The chain has TRBV10-3 and TRBJ2-5; TRBD2 aligns across 11 bases. Germline-derived CDR1 and CDR2 are ENHRY and SYGVKD. The V gene end was trimmed by 3 bases and the J gene end by 5 bases; junction bases not matched to a gene: 11. The CDR3 has 17 amino acids. This chain's CDR3 is CAISDGWTSGYSETQYF. CDR3 DNA sequence: TGTGCCATCAGTGATGGGTGGACTAGCGGGTATTCGGAGACCCAGTACTTC.

J is TRBJ1-2 and V is TRBV19, with 7 positions matching TRBD1. J was trimmed by 3 bases and V by 1 base; bases with no gene match: 2. This CDR3 is 14 amino acids long. Germline V gives CDR1 LNHDA, CDR2 SQIVND (reference sequence). The CDR3 reads CASSIVGGDYGYTF. In nucleotides, the CDR3 is TGTGCCAGTAGTATAGTAGGGGGCGACTATGGCTACACCTTC.